Described below is a single TCR beta chain sequence and its context. Germline values: CDR1 SGHVS, CDR2 FQNEAQ. Germline trimming cut 5 bases from V and 0 bases from J; bases unmatched to any gene: 9. This CDR3 is built from 17 residues. The assay was immunoSEQ multiplex PCR, and TCRdb's table has in-frame clones only and misses some. The sample yields some 150,000 clones, approximately 86% seen once. These data come from a study of radiation and T cells in renal cell carcinoma. Time point in this sample: blood 2 weeks post-SBRT. The treatment was: 15 Gy SBRT to primary tumor, nephrectomy 4 weeks later.

The sequence came from a woman between 50 and 59 years old with renal cell carcinoma. V gene TRBV7-8 combines with J gene TRBJ2-7; the match to TRBD1 covers 11 bases. The source was blood, collected from a patient whose treatment included radiotherapy and nephrectomy. The chain's CDR3 is CASSLGLGTGGSYEQYF. The CDR3 coding sequence is TGTGCCAGCAGCCTAGGGCTAGGGACAGGGGGCTCCTACGAGCAGTACTTC.